This passage covers 30 T cell receptor beta chains from one sample sequenced in a study of OX40 agonist ivuxolimab in advanced cancers. Clones were read by immunoSEQ multiplex PCR, and TCRdb kept only the in-frame ones, dropping some. The repertoire holds approximately 76,000 clones, approximately 85% seen once, with less than 6% in the top ten. The sequencing here drew on CD4+ or CD8+ T cells sorted from blood, taken in a trial of the OX40 agonist ivuxolimab. All receptors come from an adult with an advanced solid tumor such as melanoma, head and neck, liver or kidney cancer.

V gene TRBV19 combines with J gene TRBJ2-4, with TRBD2 matching 9 bases. The CDR3 runs to 14 residues. J gave up 8 bases and V 1 base, and 3 bases lay outside the gene matches. CDR1 is LNHDA and CDR2 is SQIVND in the germline V gene (reference sequence). DNA of the CDR3: TGTGCCAGTAGTATAGGTAGCGGGAGTGACATTCAGTACTTC. Residues: CASSIGSGSDIQYF. The whole variable domain, filled in from reference TRBV19 and TRBJ2-4, reads DGGITQSPKYLFRKEGQNVTLSCEQNLNHDAMYWYRQDPGQGLRLIYYSQIVNDFQKGDIAEGYSVSREKKESFPLTVTSAQKNPTAFYLCASSIGSGSDIQYFGAGTRLSVL.

The genes are TRBV12-5 and TRBJ1-4; 10 bases map to TRBD1. Per the germline V gene, CDR1 is LGHNT and CDR2 is FRNRAP. The CDR3 totals 22 residues. V trimming: 2 bases; J trimming: 7 bases; junction bases outside the gene matches: 25. For the CDR3, the DNA is TGTGCTAGTGGTTTGACACCAGCCCCCGGGACAGGGGCTTCTGGAGGGAGTGAAAAACTGTTTTTT. Translation: CASGLTPAPGTGASGGSEKLFF.

This sequence joins TRBV25-1 and TRBJ2-7; 7 positions match TRBD1. Trimming cost V 3 bases and J 6 bases; bases outside gene matches: 8. The CDR3 contains 14 residues. Germline V lookup: CDR1 MGHDK, CDR2 SYGVNS. The CDR3 loop is CASSDSDRPGEQYF. The CDR3 bases are TGTGCCAGCAGTGATTCGGACAGGCCGGGCGAGCAGTACTTC.

This clone was picked up a small number of times. The V call is TRBV6-6, the J call TRBJ2-1; TRBD2 might be the D (6 bases). Germline V CDR1 and CDR2: MNHNY, SVGAGI (reference sequence). This CDR3 is 14 amino acids long. V lost 5 bases and J 7 bases, leaving 15 bases between the germline ends. The CDR3 reads CASSPSGHGNEQFF. The CDR3, as DNA: TGTGCCAGCAGTCCAAGCGGGCACGGGAATGAGCAGTTCTTC.

The CDR3 DNA reads as TGCGCCAGCAGTCAATCGGGGGGAAGAATGAACACTGAAGCTTTCTTT. It specifies CASSQSGGRMNTEAFF. This chain joins TRBV23-1 and TRBJ1-1, with a weak D call TRBD1 (5 bases). TRBV23-1 is an ORF, and what it does is uncertain. The V end was cut by 0 bases, the J end by 0 bases, with 11 bases between. This CDR3 is 16 amino acids long.

The DNA of the CDR3 is TGTGCCAGCACCTTCGGACAGGGCAGCTACGAGCAGTACTTC. It specifies CASTFGQGSYEQYF. The rearrangement joins TRBV6-5 to TRBJ2-7; 8 nucleotides match TRBD1. Trimming took 7 bases from V and 3 from J; bases not matched to a gene: 8. Per the germline V gene, CDR1 is MNHEY and CDR2 is SVGAGI. The CDR3 has 14 residues.

The chain has TRBV27 and TRBJ1-1; D perhaps matches TRBD1 (5 bases). Germline V gives CDR1 MNHEY, CDR2 SMNVEV (reference sequence). The CDR3 totals 13 residues. The ends were cut back, 3 bases at V and 3 bases at J, with 8 bases in the middle. The CDR3 sequence is CASSFGRDTEAFF. CDR3 DNA sequence: TGTGCCAGCAGTTTTGGCAGGGACACTGAAGCTTTCTTT.

The V call is TRBV7-3, the J call TRBJ2-7; possibly TRBD1 for D (6 bases). The CDR3 covers 13 residues. The V end lost 3 bases, the J end lost 4 bases, and 10 bases lay between the germline ends. Germline CDR1 is SGHTA and CDR2 is FQGTGA. CDR3 sequence reads: CASSFKGGYEQYF. The CDR3 DNA is TGTGCCAGCAGCTTCAAAGGGGGATACGAGCAGTACTTC.

This clone occurred once. The chain couples TRBV4-3 to TRBJ2-7, with 9 positions matching TRBD1. Trimming cost V 4 bases and J 5 bases; bases outside gene matches: 15. CDR1 and CDR2 from the germline V gene are LGHNA and YSLEER. The CDR3 spans 17 residues. The DNA of the CDR3 is TGCGCCAGCAGCCCAGGGAGTGGAGGGACAGGGTCCCACGAGCAGTACTTC. It translates to CASSPGSGGTGSHEQYF.

V and J are TRBV9 and TRBJ1-4; D uncertain. V gave up 0 bases and J gave up 7 bases, with 13 bases separating them. CDR1 and CDR2 from the germline V gene are SGDLS and YYNGEE. This CDR3 spans 15 amino acids. CDR3 region: CASSVAIGVTEKLFF. The DNA of the CDR3 is TGTGCCAGCAGCGTAGCTATCGGGGTTACTGAAAAACTGTTTTTT.

The rearrangement links TRBV19 to TRBJ2-1, with D tentatively TRBD2 (5 bases). V was clipped by 2 bases and J by 8 bases, with 13 bases between them. The CDR3 totals 14 residues. Germline CDR1 reads LNHDA; CDR2 reads SQIVND (reference sequence). CDR3 coding DNA: TGTGCCAGTAGTATAAGGGTCCGGGAAGATGAGCAGTTCTTC. Residues: CASSIRVREDEQFF.

The chain uses TRBV29-1 and TRBJ1-3, with D hard to call. This CDR3 is built from 14 residues. With 5 bases removed from V and 0 bases from J, the gap between germline ends came to 11 bases. Germline lookup yields CDR1 SQVTM and CDR2 ANQGSEA. CDR3 in DNA: TGCAGCGTTCTAATCTCGAGCTCTGGAAACACCATATATTTT. Residues: CSVLISSSGNTIYF.

J is TRBJ2-2 and V is TRBV6-5; D possibly matches TRBD1 or TRBD2 (5 bases each). The CDR3 is 15 residues long. Trimming stripped 2 bases from V and 4 bases from J, with 11 bases between. The germline gives CDR1 MNHEY, CDR2 SVGAGI. CDR3 amino acids: CASSYGGPSTGELFF. In nucleotides, the CDR3 is TGTGCCAGCAGTTACGGGGGACCCAGCACCGGGGAGCTGTTTTTT.

V gene TRBV11-1 combines with J gene TRBJ1-2; possibly TRBD1 for D (5 bases). The CDR3 is made up of 13 amino acids. The germline CDR1 and CDR2 sequences are SGHAT and FQDESV (reference sequence). The V end was cut by 1 base, the J end by 2 bases, with 5 bases between. The CDR3 loop is CASSLGGNYGYTF. As DNA, the CDR3 is TGTGCCAGCAGCTTAGGGGGGAACTATGGCTACACCTTC.

The V call is TRBV7-8, the J call TRBJ2-5, with D possibly being TRBD1 (6 bases). Between the trimmed V and J ends, which lost 7 bases and 4 bases, there was a span of 16 bases. The CDR3 contains 14 residues. CDR1 and CDR2 (germline): SGHVS, FQNEAQ. The CDR3 nucleotides are TGTGCCAGCACCCCCCTTACAGGGTCAGAGACCCAGTACTTC. Translating it yields CASTPLTGSETQYF.

The chain links TRBV4-3 to TRBJ1-2, with D possibly matching TRBD1 (6 bases). Trimming cost V 0 bases and J 12 bases, with 23 bases left between them. Germline V gives CDR1 LGHNA, CDR2 YSLEER. This CDR3 spans 16 amino acids. The CDR3 sequence is CASSQDLSAGVGGDTF. DNA of the CDR3: TGCGCCAGCAGCCAAGATCTTTCGGCAGGGGTCGGAGGGGACACCTTC.

In DNA form, the CDR3 reads TGTGCTAGTGGTCTGAGCAGGGGGGCAGTGTATGGCTACACCTTC. Protein: CASGLSRGAVYGYTF. The chain uses TRBV12-5 and TRBJ1-2, with TRBD1 identical over 7 bases. Germline V gene data show CDR1 as LGHNT and CDR2 as FRNRAP. The CDR3 totals 15 residues. J gave up 5 bases and V 5 bases, and 11 bases lay outside the gene matches.

The CDR3 sequence is CASRRQGPGGELFF. The CDR3 nucleotides are TGTGCCAGCAGACGACAGGGACCGGGGGGGGAGCTGTTTTTT. The gene calls are TRBV6-5 and TRBJ2-2; TRBD1 matches 7 bases. The V gene's germline CDR1 is MNHEY and CDR2 SVGAGI. The CDR3 covers 14 residues. The V gene end was trimmed by 6 bases and the J gene end by 8 bases; junction bases not matched to a gene: 9.

The table lists this clone with a count of one. This chain connects TRBV5-4 to TRBJ2-3; TRBD2 agrees at 7 bases. V lost 10 bases to trimming and J lost 2 bases; unmatched junction nucleotides: 10. The CDR3 has 14 amino acids. Germline V gives CDR1 SGHNT, CDR2 YYREEE (reference sequence). The CDR3 sequence is CASRSLAATDTQYF. The CDR3 DNA is TGTGCCTCCCGGTCTCTAGCGGCCACAGATACGCAGTATTTT.

The V and J genes are TRBV11-2 and TRBJ2-5; 10 nucleotides match TRBD1. Looked up from germline, CDR1 is SGHAT and CDR2 is FQNNGV. V trimming: 5 bases; J trimming: 5 bases; junction bases outside the gene matches: 5. This CDR3 has 14 amino acids. CDR3: CASSPTGGGETQYF. For the CDR3, the DNA is TGTGCCAGCAGCCCGACAGGGGGCGGGGAGACCCAGTACTTC.

This chain links TRBV6-5 with TRBJ1-6; a weak D match, TRBD1 (6 bases). This CDR3 is built from 15 residues. Germline lookup yields CDR1 MNHEY and CDR2 SVGAGI. V dropped 2 bases and J dropped 5 bases, with 10 bases sitting between them. This chain's CDR3 is CASSYGGVDNSPLHF. The DNA for the CDR3 is TGTGCCAGCAGTTACGGGGGCGTGGATAATTCACCCCTCCACTTT.

The V and J genes are TRBV7-9 and TRBJ2-3; D gene ambiguous. Germline loops: CDR1 SEHNR, CDR2 FQNEAQ (reference sequence). This CDR3 is built from 15 residues. The V end was cut by 5 bases, the J end by 6 bases, with 18 bases between. The CDR3 DNA follows: TGTGCCAGCAGCCCCCACGGGTCAGGTTCGGATACGCAGTATTTT. This gives the protein CASSPHGSGSDTQYF.

This rearrangement joins TRBV14 to TRBJ2-2; no clear D gene. With 1 base removed from V and 4 bases from J, the gap between germline ends came to 4 bases. Per germline, CDR1 SGHDN and CDR2 FVKESK. The CDR3 covers 13 residues. The CDR3 loop reads CASSQVGTGELFF. The CDR3 bases are TGTGCCAGCAGCCAAGTAGGCACCGGGGAGCTGTTTTTT.

The chain links TRBV11-2 to TRBJ2-7; no reliable D call. CDR3 length: 14 residues. CDR1 SGHAT and CDR2 FQNNGV come from the germline V gene. The germline V and J ends were trimmed by 0 bases and 6 bases, with 12 bases remaining between them. In DNA form, the CDR3 reads TGTGCCAGCAGCTTAGAATTGGGGTTTAGCGAGCAGTACTTC. Translating gives CASSLELGFSEQYF.

The chain uses TRBV5-6 and TRBJ2-1; 10 bases agree with TRBD1. Germline V CDR1 and CDR2: SGHDT, YYEEEE. The V and J ends lost 6 bases and 3 bases, in that order; junction bases with no gene match: 3. The length of the CDR3 is 14 residues. The CDR3 sequence is CASTRTGGYNEQFF. CDR3 DNA sequence: TGTGCCAGCACCCGGACAGGGGGCTACAATGAGCAGTTCTTC.

This chain joins TRBV30 and TRBJ2-7, with D possibly matching TRBD1 (5 bases). V was shortened by 6 bases and J by 3 bases, with 15 bases between the two germline ends. The germline V gene has CDR1 GTSNPN and CDR2 SVGIG (reference sequence). The CDR3 totals 13 residues. CDR3 DNA sequence: TGTGCCTGTTCGCAGGGAAAGTACTACGAGCAGTACTTC. This gives the protein CACSQGKYYEQYF.

V usage is TRBV27 and J usage is TRBJ2-7; 7 bases agree with TRBD1. Germline CDR1 is MNHEY and CDR2 is SMNVEV (reference sequence). Unmatched junction bases numbered 14, after V lost 4 bases and J lost 2 bases. The CDR3 has 17 amino acids. As DNA, the CDR3 is TGTGCCAGCAGTTCCCTGAGGGGGCTAGCCCCGACCTACGAGCAGTACTTC. It specifies CASSSLRGLAPTYEQYF.

V usage is TRBV5-4 and J usage is TRBJ2-7; D is tentatively TRBD1 or TRBD2 (7 bases each). The germline V gene encodes CDR1 SGHNT and CDR2 YYREEE (reference sequence). The germline V and J ends were trimmed by 3 bases and 6 bases, with 19 bases remaining between them. The CDR3 loop spans 15 amino acids. CDR3 sequence reads: CASSSRGGPRAEQYF. The CDR3 DNA sequence: TGTGCCAGCAGCTCCAGGGGGGGACCCCGGGCCGAGCAGTACTTC.

The rearrangement links TRBV19 to TRBJ2-1; 14 bases agree with TRBD2. Germline-derived CDR1 and CDR2 are LNHDA and SQIVND (reference sequence). V lost 3 bases and J lost 15; bases outside the gene matches: 10. This CDR3 has 15 amino acids. The CDR3 sequence is CASSIGLAGGYYMFF. Written as DNA, the CDR3 is TGTGCCAGTAGTATCGGACTAGCGGGAGGCTATTATATGTTCTTC.

V is TRBV7-2 and J is TRBJ1-4; D not certain. Germline V gene data show CDR1 as SGHTA and CDR2 as FQGNSA. V was shortened by 1 base and J by 8 bases, with 11 bases between the two germline ends. The CDR3 runs to 14 residues. The CDR3 region is CASSLGLGWEKLFF. The CDR3 DNA reads as TGTGCCAGCAGCTTAGGGCTCGGGTGGGAAAAACTGTTTTTT. Together with reference TRBV7-2 and TRBJ1-4, the CDR3 gives the full variable domain: GAGVSQSPSNKVTEKGKDVELRCDPISGHTALYWYRQSLGQGLEFLIYFQGNSAPDKSGLPSDRFSAERTGGSVSTLTIQRTQQEDSAVYLCASSLGLGWEKLFFGSGTQLSVL.